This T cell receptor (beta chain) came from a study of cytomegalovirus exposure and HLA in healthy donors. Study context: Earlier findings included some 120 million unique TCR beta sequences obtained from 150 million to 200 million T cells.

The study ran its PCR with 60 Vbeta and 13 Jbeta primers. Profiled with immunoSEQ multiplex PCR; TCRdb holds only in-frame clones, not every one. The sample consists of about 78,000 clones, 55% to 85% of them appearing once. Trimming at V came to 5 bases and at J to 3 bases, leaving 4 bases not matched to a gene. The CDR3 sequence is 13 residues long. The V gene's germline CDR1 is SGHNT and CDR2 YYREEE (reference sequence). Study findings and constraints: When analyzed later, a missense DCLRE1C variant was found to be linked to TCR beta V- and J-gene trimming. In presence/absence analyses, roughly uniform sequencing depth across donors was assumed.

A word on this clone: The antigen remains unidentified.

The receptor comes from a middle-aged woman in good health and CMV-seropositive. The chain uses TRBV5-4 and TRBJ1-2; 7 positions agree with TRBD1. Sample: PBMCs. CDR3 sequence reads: CASRQTGDYGYTF. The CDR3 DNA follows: TGTGCCAGCAGACAAACAGGGGACTATGGCTACACCTTC.